These T cell receptor beta chains were read from a single sample in a study of blood T cell repertoires in COVID-19. Clones were read by immunoSEQ multiplex PCR, and TCRdb kept only the in-frame ones, dropping some. This sample carries approximately 90,000 clones, about 85% of them seen once, and the ten largest clones take nearly 25%. Specimen: peripheral blood. All receptors derive from a human donor in a cohort sampled during active COVID-19. Each CDR3 is given with its conserved first and last residue. The D gene is left open where the match is weak. Expanded clones get a size class; other rows say once, few or many, or leave the size out.

d_call clone_size j_call v_call cdr3_nt cdr3_aa
TRBD1 . TRBJ2-5 TRBV7-9 TGTGCCAGCAGCCTCGGGACAGGGGGGAAAGAGACCCAGTACTTC CASSLGTGGKETQYF
TRBD2 . TRBJ2-3 TRBV13 TGTGCCAGCAGCTTAGTTTATAGCGGGACTCGCCGTGAAGATACGCAGTATTTT CASSLVYSGTRREDTQYF
. . TRBJ1-5 TRBV7-8 TGTGCCAGCAGCGCCAGGGCTATTCAGCCCCAGCATTTT CASSARAIQPQHF
TRBD2 . TRBJ2-1 TRBV5-1 TGCGCCAGCAGCCCCCGTCCAGCGGGAGTAGAGATGAATGAGCAGTTCTTC CASSPRPAGVEMNEQFF
. . TRBJ1-2 TRBV6-6 TGTGCCAGTAAAGACGGGGGACGAGACTATGGCTACACCTTC CASKDGGRDYGYTF
TRBD1 . TRBJ2-5 TRBV15 TGTGCCACCAGCATTTTAAGGACAGGGGGAGAGACCCAGTACTTC CATSILRTGGETQYF
. . TRBJ2-1 TRBV29-1 TGCAGCGCCCGCGCGGGGTACAATGAGCAGTTCTTC CSARAGYNEQFF
. once TRBJ2-3 TRBV5-8 TGTGCCAGCAGCTTCGGGGATACGCAGTATTTT CASSFGDTQYF
. . TRBJ2-5 TRBV28 TGTGCCAGCAGTTCCCCCACCGACAGGAGGAATCAAGAGACCCAGTACTTC CASSSPTDRRNQETQYF
TRBD2 once TRBJ2-1 TRBV7-2 TGTGCCAGCAGCCAACTACTAGCGGGAGGGGGGAATGAGCAGTTCTTC CASSQLLAGGGNEQFF
TRBD1 . TRBJ1-6 TRBV4-1 TGCGCCAGCAGCCAAGACCTCGCCGGGACAGCTAATTCACCCCTCCACTTT CASSQDLAGTANSPLHF
TRBD1 . TRBJ1-6 TRBV28 TGTGCCAGCAGTGCCCCGGCACAGGGGTATTCACCCCTCCACTTT CASSAPAQGYSPLHF
. . TRBJ2-3 TRBV25-1 TGTGCCAGCAGTAAGACTGGGAGCACAGATACGCAGTATTTT CASSKTGSTDTQYF
. . TRBJ2-7 TRBV11-1 TGTGCCAGCAGCTTATACGGGGGTTACGAGCAGTACTTC CASSLYGGYEQYF
. . TRBJ1-4 TRBV7-8 TGTGCCAGCAGCTTATTGCCGGGTAATGAAAAACTGTTTTTT CASSLLPGNEKLFF
. few TRBJ2-7 TRBV4-3 TGCGCCAGCAGCCAAGAGCAGGGTCTCCCCCTCTTCTTC CASSQEQGLPLFF
. . TRBJ2-5 TRBV29-1 TGCAGCGTCCTAGCTTTGGTGTACCAAGAGACCCAGTACTTC CSVLALVYQETQYF
TRBD2 once TRBJ2-3 TRBV24-1 TGTGCCACCAGTGATCCCCGAGGGAGGGGCACAGATACGCAGTATTTT CATSDPRGRGTDTQYF
TRBD1 . TRBJ1-5 TRBV18 TGTGCCAGCTCACAGGACAGGGAAAATCAGCCCCAGCATTTT CASSQDRENQPQHF
. . TRBJ2-1 TRBV7-8 TGTGCCAGCAGCTTAAACAACGATGAGCAGTTCTTC CASSLNNDEQFF
. . TRBJ1-4 TRBV2 TGTGCCAGCAGTGGAGAGGGACTTAGTAACGTGGAAAAACTGTTTTTT CASSGEGLSNVEKLFF
. . TRBJ2-1 TRBV11-2 TGTGCCAGCAGCCGGGAGTGGGACAATGAGCAGTTCTTC CASSREWDNEQFF
. few TRBJ1-2 TRBV10-3 TGTGCCACCACCTTGTTGGACAGCTATGGCTACACCTTC CATTLLDSYGYTF
TRBD2 . TRBJ2-3 TRBV6-5 TGTGCCAGCAGTTCCGGGGGGGCGGGGGCAGATACGCAGTATTTT CASSSGGAGADTQYF
TRBD2 . TRBJ2-7 TRBV14 TGTGCCAGCAGCCACCCCGAGGTAGCGGGACTCAACGAGCAGTACTTC CASSHPEVAGLNEQYF
. . TRBJ2-5 TRBV7-2 TGTGCCAGCACTGGGCAGGTGGCGCAAGAGACCCAGTACTTC CASTGQVAQETQYF
. . TRBJ2-5 TRBV19 TGTGCCAGTAGTATGAACAGCCAAGAGACCCAGTACTTC CASSMNSQETQYF
TRBD1 . TRBJ2-7 TRBV28 TGTGCCAGCAGTTTAAGGGGGCCTACCTACGAGCAGTACTTC CASSLRGPTYEQYF
TRBD2 . TRBJ2-7 TRBV28 TGTGCCAGCAGTACTCCTAGCGGGAGCCAACTCACCTACGAGCAGTACTTC CASSTPSGSQLTYEQYF
TRBD2 . TRBJ2-5 TRBV5-1 TGCGCCAGCAGCTTGAGTGGTGGGCTAGCGGTGGAGGCCCAGTACTTC CASSLSGGLAVEAQYF
TRBD2 . TRBJ2-1 TRBV11-2 TGTGCCAGCAGCCCCATCTCTCCGGGAGGGCCTTTTAATGAGCAGTTCTTC CASSPISPGGPFNEQFF
. . TRBJ1-3 TRBV10-3 TGTGCCATCAGTGAGTCGAGGGACACGAGCTCTGGAAACACCATATATTTT CAISESRDTSSGNTIYF
. . TRBJ2-7 TRBV23-1 TGCGCCAGCAGTTGTTACTACGAGCAGTACTTC CASSCYYEQYF
TRBD1 . TRBJ1-4 TRBV4-1 TGCGCCAGCAGCCAAGTCCCCGGACAGGGGGGGAATGAAAAACTGTTTTTT CASSQVPGQGGNEKLFF
. few TRBJ2-5 TRBV7-8 TGTGCCAGCAGCCCAGAGCGGTTACAAGAGACCCAGTACTTC CASSPERLQETQYF
. . TRBJ2-2 TRBV10-3 TGTGCCATCAGTGAGTCAGGGGTAAACACCGGGGAGCTGTTTTTT CAISESGVNTGELFF
TRBD1 . TRBJ2-7 TRBV7-3 TGTGCCAGCAGCTTAACCTCGGGGACAGGGTTCGACGAGCAGTACTTC CASSLTSGTGFDEQYF
TRBD1 . TRBJ2-7 TRBV19 TGTGCCAGTAGTCTCACCGGGACAGGCCTCTACGAGCAGTACTTC CASSLTGTGLYEQYF
TRBD2 . TRBJ2-2 TRBV7-9 TGTGCCAGCAATCGGTGGACTAGCGGGAACACCGGGGAGCTGTTTTTT CASNRWTSGNTGELFF
TRBD2 . TRBJ2-3 TRBV2 TGTGCCAGCAGTGGGTTAGGCGGGAGGGCTGAAGATACGCAGTATTTT CASSGLGGRAEDTQYF
. . TRBJ2-3 TRBV3-1/TRBV3-2 TGTGCCAGCAGCCATCAAAGCACAGATACGCAGTATTTT CASSHQSTDTQYF
. . TRBJ2-3 TRBV7-8 TGTGCCAGCAGCTTTACAGGGCAGGTCACAGATACGCAGTATTTT CASSFTGQVTDTQYF
. . TRBJ2-2 TRBV11-3 TGTGCCAGCAGCTTGGAGGGAGGACATGAGAACACCGGGGAGCTGTTTTTT CASSLEGGHENTGELFF
TRBD2 few TRBJ2-7 TRBV4-2 TGTGCCAGCAGCCAAGATCAGGGGACTAGCGGGAGTCGGAACGAGCAGTACTTC CASSQDQGTSGSRNEQYF
. many TRBJ1-4 TRBV28 TGTGCCAGCAGTTTATGGGCCGATCCAGCTAATGAAAAACTGTTTTTT CASSLWADPANEKLFF
. . TRBJ1-2 TRBV6-5 TGTGCCAGCATGGGCACCCACACCTCGTCCTATGGCTACACCTTC CASMGTHTSSYGYTF
. . TRBJ1-4 TRBV3-1/TRBV3-2 TGTGCCAGCAGCCAAGATCTCGCATCCTCGGTGTTTTTT CASSQDLASSVFF
TRBD1 . TRBJ1-3 TRBV5-4 TGTGCCAGCAGCCCGGATGGGACAGGGGGTGGAAACACCATATATTTT CASSPDGTGGGNTIYF
TRBD1 . TRBJ1-2 TRBV4-1 TGCGCCAGCAGCCAACTCGGACAGGGGGACGACTATGGCTACACCTTC CASSQLGQGDDYGYTF
TRBD2 . TRBJ2-2 TRBV3-1/TRBV3-2 TGTGCCAGCAGCCAAGCCGCTAGCGGGAGAGACGGGGAGCTGTTTTTT CASSQAASGRDGELFF
. . TRBJ1-4 TRBV19 TGTGCCAGTAGAAAATCCAGGGGACCTAATGAAAAACTGTTTTTT CASRKSRGPNEKLFF
. . TRBJ2-1 TRBV30 TGTGCCTGGAGCGTAGGGGGGGCCGGGGATGAGCAGTTCTTC CAWSVGGAGDEQFF
TRBD2 . TRBJ2-3 TRBV7-2 TGTGCCAGCAGCTTCGCGGGGAGGGGACCCACAGATACGCAGTATTTT CASSFAGRGPTDTQYF
. . TRBJ1-3 TRBV3-1/TRBV3-2 TGTGCCAGCAGCCAAGGGTGGGAGCGGGGAAACACCATATATTTT CASSQGWERGNTIYF